Below are 22 T cell receptor beta chains sequenced from a single sample in a study of T cells in Graves' hyperthyroidism and ophthalmopathy. Using RNA transcripts as the source, TCR beta CDR3 regions were amplified. Carried out on the TCR CDR3, a first-round RT-PCR used the HTBI primer set. TCRdb reprocessed the multiplex PCR reads via MiXCR and lists one record per CDR3 protein. The sample holds hundreds of thousands of distinct CDR3 sequences, approximately 25% seen once. Sequenced input: blood. These receptors came from a woman aged 40 to 50 with Graves' ophthalmopathy.

This clonotype was seen more than once but under ten times. The chain uses TRBV6-1 and TRBJ2-5, with 12 bases matching TRBD1. Germline V gene lookup returns CDR1 MNHNS and CDR2 SASEGT. Unmatched junction bases numbered 12, after V lost 6 bases and J lost 4 bases. The CDR3 is 17 residues long. The CDR3 DNA is TGTGCCAGCAGCGCTAGACCGGGACAGGGGGCTCGAGAGACCCAGTACTTC. Protein product: CASSARPGQGARETQYF.

This clonotype occurred once. The rearrangement links TRBV5-1 to TRBJ1-1; 9 positions match TRBD1. Trimming cost V 7 bases and J 1 base; bases outside gene matches: 5. Germline-derived CDR1 and CDR2 are SGHRS and YFSETQ. The CDR3 contains 14 residues. CDR3 region: CASYTGGSNTEAFF. The CDR3 coding sequence is TGCGCCAGCTACACAGGGGGCTCGAACACTGAAGCTTTCTTT.

This clonotype was found a few times. A much more abundant neighbour one base away suggests this may be a read error. This chain joins TRBV19 and TRBJ1-2; no definite D call. V gave up 1 base and J gave up 0 bases, with 6 bases separating them. The CDR3 sequence is 14 residues long. Germline V gene sequence: CDR1 LNHDA, CDR2 SQIVND (reference sequence). The CDR3 is CASSIASANYGYTF. In DNA, the CDR3 is TGTGCCAGTAGTATAGCTTCAGCTAACTATGGCTACACCTTC.

Many counts were recorded for this clonotype. The CDR3 DNA sequence: TGTGCCAGCGTACAGGGGGCTCTTGACTATGGCTACACCTTC. Its protein product is CASVQGALDYGYTF. The gene calls are TRBV6-1 and TRBJ1-2; 9 nucleotides agree with TRBD1. The CDR3 loop spans 14 amino acids. The ends lost 8 bases at V and 3 bases at J; junction bases unmatched: 7. Per the germline V gene, CDR1 is MNHNS and CDR2 is SASEGT.

This clonotype was counted many times. V and J are TRBV7-9 and TRBJ1-1; TRBD1 matches at 8 bases. The CDR3 length is 14 residues. The J segment lost 5 bases and the V segment lost 5 bases, leaving 7 bases of the junction unmatched. Germline CDR1 SEHNR, CDR2 FQNEAQ (reference sequence). The CDR3 loop reads CASSPLDRETEAFF. The DNA of the CDR3 is TGTGCCAGCAGCCCCCTGGACAGGGAGACTGAAGCTTTCTTT.

This clonotype was observed many times. The chain carries TRBV29-1 and TRBJ1-2; 9 positions agree with TRBD1. The V gene's germline CDR1 is SQVTM and CDR2 ANQGSEA. Unmatched junction bases numbered 16, after V lost 0 bases and J lost 5 bases. This CDR3 spans 18 amino acids. The CDR3 nucleotides are TGCAGCGTTGAAGATCGGGACAGGGTTCAGAATAAAGGTTATGGCTACACCTTC. Protein product: CSVEDRDRVQNKGYGYTF.

The V gene is TRBV6-2 or TRBV6-3, the J gene TRBJ2-7; the D is unclear. Per germline, CDR1 MNHEY and CDR2 SVGEGT. This CDR3 has 13 amino acids. V gave up 6 bases and J gave up 5 bases, with 14 bases separating them. DNA for the CDR3: TGTGCCAGCAGCCAACTAAGGGTCGACGAGCAGTACTTC. This gives the protein CASSQLRVDEQYF.

The V and J genes are TRBV28 and TRBJ2-1, with a weak D call TRBD2 (5 bases). This CDR3 contains 13 residues. V was shortened by 6 bases and J by 8 bases, with 14 bases between the two germline ends. Germline CDR1 and CDR2: MDHEN and SYDVKM. CDR3 nucleotide sequence: TGTGCCAGCAGAATACTAGATGTGTATGAGCAGTTCTTC. This translates into CASRILDVYEQFF.

The chain couples TRBV19 to TRBJ1-5, with 9 bases fitting TRBD1. J was trimmed by 5 bases and V by 4 bases; bases with no gene match: 6. The CDR3 totals 15 residues. Germline loops: CDR1 LNHDA, CDR2 SQIVND (reference sequence). The CDR3 reads CASSRSQGADQPQHF. CDR3 sequence (DNA): TGTGCCAGTAGTAGGTCACAGGGGGCGGATCAGCCCCAGCATTTT.

This clonotype has a count of ten or more. The chain couples TRBV28 to TRBJ1-3; possibly TRBD1 for D (5 bases). In germline, CDR1 is MDHEN, CDR2 SYDVKM. The V end lost 9 bases, the J end lost 0 bases, and 9 bases lay between the germline ends. This CDR3 contains 13 residues. The CDR3 region is CASRQTSGNTIYF. The CDR3 DNA follows: TGTGCCAGTCGACAGACCTCTGGAAACACCATATATTTT.

This clonotype was seen repeatedly, ten times or more. V and J are TRBV6-5 and TRBJ1-5; possibly TRBD1 for D (5 bases). This CDR3 has 14 amino acids. Trimming shortened V by 6 bases and J by 0 bases, and 9 bases separated the two germline ends. Germline V CDR1 and CDR2: MNHEY, SVGAGI. This CDR3 reads CASSTGVSNQPQHF. The DNA for the CDR3 is TGTGCCAGCAGCACAGGAGTTAGCAATCAGCCCCAGCATTTT.

This clonotype was seen many times. The chain uses TRBV7-4 and TRBJ1-3; no clear D gene. CDR3 size: 13 residues. Germline-derived CDR1 and CDR2 are SGHVT and SQSDAQ. Deletions cut 2 bases from V and 3 bases from J, with 5 bases between. The CDR3 region has the DNA TGTGCCAGCAGCTTAATATGTGGAAACACCATATATTTT. It is translated as CASSLICGNTIYF.

This clonotype showed up many times. The V and J genes are TRBV28 and TRBJ1-1; a possible D gene is TRBD1 (5 bases). CDR1 MDHEN and CDR2 SYDVKM come from the germline V gene. Between the trimmed V and J ends, which lost 3 bases and 7 bases, there was a span of 9 bases. This CDR3 contains 12 residues. The CDR3 bases are TGTGCCAGCAGTTTCCGGGGGAATGAAGCTTTCTTT. Translation: CASSFRGNEAFF.

This clonotype was seen at least ten times. The chain recombines TRBV7-9 with TRBJ2-5, with D possibly TRBD2 on 5 matching bases. Germline loops: CDR1 SEHNR, CDR2 FQNEAQ (reference sequence). This CDR3 has 15 residues. V was shortened by 1 base and J by 5 bases, with 14 bases between the two germline ends. CDR3 sequence (DNA): TGTGCCAGCAGCTTAGGCCTAGTGACGGGGGAGACCCAGTACTTC. Translating it yields CASSLGLVTGETQYF.

This sequence joins TRBV28 and TRBJ1-5, with D possibly being TRBD1 (5 bases). The germline V gene has CDR1 MDHEN and CDR2 SYDVKM. This CDR3 contains 14 residues. Trimming left V 10 bases short and J 3 bases short, with 16 bases between. The CDR3 reads CATKLPGSNQPQHF. CDR3 DNA sequence: TGTGCCACCAAATTGCCAGGGTCCAATCAGCCCCAGCATTTT.

This clonotype was found many times. The rearrangement uses TRBV2 and TRBJ2-5; D possibly corresponds to TRBD2 (7 bases). CDR3 size: 14 residues. From germline, CDR1 is SNHLY and CDR2 FYNNEI. The ends were cut back, 5 bases at V and 4 bases at J, with 14 bases in the middle. CDR3 sequence: CASSRGGRGETQYF. CDR3 DNA sequence: TGTGCCAGCAGTAGGGGGGGGAGGGGAGAGACCCAGTACTTC.

The chain has TRBV6-1 and TRBJ1-1; the match to TRBD1 covers 7 bases. V was pared by 6 bases and J by 1 base, with 5 bases of the junction left unmatched. The CDR3 consists of 14 residues. Germline-derived CDR1 and CDR2 are MNHNS and SASEGT. The CDR3 nucleotides read TGTGCCAGCAGCGGAGACAGGGCGAACACTGAAGCTTTCTTT. The encoded protein is CASSGDRANTEAFF.

This clonotype was counted ten times or more. For the CDR3, the DNA is TGTGCCAGCAGCCATGGGAGAGGGGAGCAGTACTTC. Its protein product is CASSHGRGEQYF. The chain employs TRBV3-1 and TRBJ2-7; D is perhaps TRBD2 (5 bases). The CDR3 spans 12 residues. V was trimmed by 3 bases and J by 7 bases, leaving 10 bases between them. Looked up from germline, CDR1 is LGHDT and CDR2 is YNNKEL (reference sequence).

The V gene is TRBV27, the J gene TRBJ2-5, with 9 positions matching TRBD1. Germline loops: CDR1 MNHEY, CDR2 SMNVEV (reference sequence). J lost 6 bases, V lost 5 bases, and 13 bases had no gene match. The CDR3 sequence is 16 residues long. CDR3 in amino acids: CASSPPGQGRIKTQYF. The CDR3 DNA reads TGTGCCAGCAGTCCCCCGGGACAGGGCCGCATTAAGACCCAGTACTTC.

The table lists this clonotype with many counts. This chain uses TRBV12-3 or TRBV12-4 with TRBJ2-7; the match to TRBD2 covers 13 bases. The trim removed 7 bases at V and 7 bases at J, leaving 10 bases unmatched. The CDR3 is 15 residues long. CDR3 sequence: CASKLAGGPAGEQYF. In nucleotides, the CDR3 is TGTGCCAGCAAACTAGCGGGAGGGCCCGCTGGGGAGCAGTACTTC.

The chain uses TRBV29-1 and TRBJ2-5; the D is unclear. The CDR3 consists of 14 residues. The germline V and J ends were trimmed by 4 bases and 1 base, with 13 bases remaining between them. Germline V lookup: CDR1 SQVTM, CDR2 ANQGSEA. The CDR3 DNA reads as TGCAGCGTTGTACCTTCGGGCAGCCAAGAGACCCAGTACTTC. Its protein is CSVVPSGSQETQYF.

There are many counts of this clonotype. The V call is TRBV4-1, the J call TRBJ2-7; the match to TRBD1 covers 9 bases. This CDR3 is built from 15 residues. The V and J ends lost 5 bases and 6 bases, in that order; junction bases with no gene match: 11. CDR1 and CDR2 (germline): MGHRA, YSYEKL. CDR3 residues: CASSGLGTGPGEQYF. CDR3 DNA: TGCGCCAGCAGCGGGCTTGGGACAGGGCCGGGCGAGCAGTACTTC.